This T cell receptor beta chain was sequenced for a study of shared clonotypes between healthy human individuals. In the study overall: Each donor's CD8 memory used one plate, CD8 naive two, each CD4 subset three. Findings and limits, study-wide: Some clonotypes were shared by all four sorted-subset donors, while others were not shared. The non-shared ones had lower generation probabilities than the shared ones.

Those who donated were healthy HIV-negative adults, with no recent acute infections or vaccinations reported. A split of CD4+ cells into CD45RA+ naive and CD45RA-negative memory subsets was performed. Method: immunoSEQ multiplex PCR; TCRdb's copy keeps in-frame clones and lacks some. The sample consists of 2 million to 2.5 million clones, under 97% of them appearing once. This clone was observed once. Its antigen remains unknown. Other DNA sequences in this specimen translate into the identical CDR3. The material sequenced was naive CD4+ T cells sorted from blood. The subset denotes: CD45RA+ positively selected. The sequence was obtained from a man aged 18 to 35 in good health.

Here the CDR3 reads CASSPGQVNQPQHF. The CDR3 nucleotides are TGTGCCAGCAGCCCTGGACAGGTCAATCAGCCCCAGCATTTT. The chain has TRBV6-5 and TRBJ1-5; TRBD1 agrees at 7 bases. From germline, CDR1 is MNHEY and CDR2 SVGAGI. This CDR3 contains 14 residues. J was trimmed by 3 bases and V by 6 bases; bases with no gene match: 5.